This T cell receptor beta chain derives from a study of monozygotic twins with inflammatory bowel disease. Overall study results and limits: Differing immunosuppressive treatments may have added variability to patient repertoires.

Via template switching, UMIs carrying a 6-nucleotide sample barcode were introduced. After re-calling the 5' RACE reads, TCRdb lists one entry per CDR3 protein, DNA absent. Its clone listing holds roughly 330,000 distinct CDR3 sequences. Blood (around 2.4 ml) was collected from every donor individually. To note about this clonotype: Its antigen remains unidentified.

Germline V gene lookup returns CDR1 DFQATT and CDR2 SNEGSKA (reference sequence). The CDR3 contains 11 residues. The clonotype was recovered from a human donor with ulcerative colitis or Crohn's disease, or a healthy co-twin of an affected twin (not recorded which). Sequencing was carried out using blood. The chain uses TRBV20-1 and TRBJ2-7. CDR3 loop: CSARKTYEQYF.